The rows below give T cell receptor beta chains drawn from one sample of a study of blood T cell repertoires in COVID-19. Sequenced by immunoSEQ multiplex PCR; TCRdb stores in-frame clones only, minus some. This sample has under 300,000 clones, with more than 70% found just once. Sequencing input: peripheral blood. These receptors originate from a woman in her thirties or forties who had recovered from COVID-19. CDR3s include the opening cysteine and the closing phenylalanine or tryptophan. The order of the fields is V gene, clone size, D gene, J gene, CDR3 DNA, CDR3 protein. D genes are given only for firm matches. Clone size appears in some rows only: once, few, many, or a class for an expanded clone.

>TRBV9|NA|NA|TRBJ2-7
TGTGCCAGCAGCCCACGACCGGAGGGACCCTACGAGCAGTACTTC
CASSPRPEGPYEQYF
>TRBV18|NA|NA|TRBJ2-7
TGTGCCAGCTCACCATACAGCGGGTTCTACGAGCAGTACTTC
CASSPYSGFYEQYF
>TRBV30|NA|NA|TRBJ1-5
TGTGCCTGGAGTCTTAGGGGTGGTCAGCCCCAGCATTTT
CAWSLRGGQPQHF
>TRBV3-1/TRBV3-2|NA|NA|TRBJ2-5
TGTGCCAGCAGCCTCCGGACAGCGCAAGAGACCCAGTACTTC
CASSLRTAQETQYF
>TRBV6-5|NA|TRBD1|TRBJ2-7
TGTGCCAGCAGGCGGGGACAGGTCATCCTAGGCGAGCAGTACTTC
CASRRGQVILGEQYF
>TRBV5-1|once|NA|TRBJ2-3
TGCGCCAGCAGCCCGGGGGGCGGGTCCGGCACAGATACGCAGTATTTT
CASSPGGGSGTDTQYF
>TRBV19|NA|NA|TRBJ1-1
TGTGCCAGTAGTACGCGGGTTGATTGGTTAGGTGAAGCTTTCTTT
CASSTRVDWLGEAFF
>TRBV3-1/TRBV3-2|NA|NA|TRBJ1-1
TGTGCCAGCAGCCTAGGAGGGAAGGGAGCTGAAGCTTTCTTT
CASSLGGKGAEAFF
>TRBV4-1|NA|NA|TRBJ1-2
TGCGCCAGCAGCCAAGAACCAGGGAAGGCCTACGGCTACACCTTC
CASSQEPGKAYGYTF
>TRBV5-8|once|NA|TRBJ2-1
TGTGCCAGCAGCTTGGCGGTGCGGCAGTTCTTC
CASSLAVRQFF
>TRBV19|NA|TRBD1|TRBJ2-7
TGTGCCAGTAGCGGGACAGGGGGCCCCTACGAGCAGTACTTC
CASSGTGGPYEQYF
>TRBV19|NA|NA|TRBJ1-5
TGTGCCAGTTCAAAGGGGCAGAGCAATCAGCCCCAGCATTTT
CASSKGQSNQPQHF
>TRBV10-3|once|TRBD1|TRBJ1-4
TGTGCCATCAGTGACGGACAGGGTGATGAAAAACTGTTTTTT
CAISDGQGDEKLFF
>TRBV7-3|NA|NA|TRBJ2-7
TGTGCCAGCAGCAAACAGGGTCAGCCCGGAGACGAGCAGTACTTC
CASSKQGQPGDEQYF
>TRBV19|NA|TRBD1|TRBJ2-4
TGTGCCAGTAGTACCGGGACAGGGGACTTCCTAGCCAAAAACATTCAGTACTTC
CASSTGTGDFLAKNIQYF
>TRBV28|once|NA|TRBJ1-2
TGTGCCAGCAGTCACGGTCAAGACTATGGCTACACCTTC
CASSHGQDYGYTF
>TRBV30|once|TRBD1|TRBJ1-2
TGTGCCTGGGGGAGGACAGGCTATGGCTACACCTTC
CAWGRTGYGYTF
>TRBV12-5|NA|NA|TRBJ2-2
TGTGCTAGTGGATCGACACCGATGAACACCGGGGAGCTGTTTTTT
CASGSTPMNTGELFF
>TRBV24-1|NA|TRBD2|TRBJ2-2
TGTGCCACCAGTGATCATGCTAGCGGGAGATCCACCGGGGAGCTGTTTTTT
CATSDHASGRSTGELFF
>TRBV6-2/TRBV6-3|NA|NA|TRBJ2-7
TGTGCCAGCAGTTACTTACTGCCAACCTCCTACGAGCAGTACTTC
CASSYLLPTSYEQYF
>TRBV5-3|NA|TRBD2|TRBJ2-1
TGTGCCAGAGGTGGGACTAGCGGGATTCGCTCCTACAATGAGCAGTTCTTC
CARGGTSGIRSYNEQFF
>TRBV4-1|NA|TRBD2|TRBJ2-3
TGCGCCAGCAGCCCCTTTGGACTAGCGGGAGAGGAAGATACGCAGTATTTT
CASSPFGLAGEEDTQYF
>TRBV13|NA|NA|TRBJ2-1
TGTGCCAGCAGCCCCGGAGACACCATGAGGGTCAATGAGCAGTTCTTC
CASSPGDTMRVNEQFF
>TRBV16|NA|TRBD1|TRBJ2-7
TGTGCCAGCAGCCAATCGTGGCAGGGGGCTCGAGAGCAGTACTTC
CASSQSWQGAREQYF
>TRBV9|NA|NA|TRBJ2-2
TGTGCCAGCAGCCGTACTGACGGGGACACCGGGGAGCTGTTTTTT
CASSRTDGDTGELFF
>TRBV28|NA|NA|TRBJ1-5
TGTGCCAGCAAGGACTTTTGGAATCTAAATCAGCCCCAGCATTTT
CASKDFWNLNQPQHF
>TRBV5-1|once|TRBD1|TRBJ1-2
TGCGCCAGCAGCGACTCGGACAGGCCTAACTATGGCTACACCTTC
CASSDSDRPNYGYTF
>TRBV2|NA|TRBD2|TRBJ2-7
TGTGCCAGCAGTGAAATCGGGACTAGCGGGACGGACCAGTACTTC
CASSEIGTSGTDQYF
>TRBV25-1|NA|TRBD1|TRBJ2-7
TGTGCCAGCAGTCCCCAGAGGACAGGGTCACCCGAGCAGTACTTC
CASSPQRTGSPEQYF
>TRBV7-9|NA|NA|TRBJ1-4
TGTGCCAGCAGCTTAATTAGTGCAACTAATGAAAAACTGTTTTTT
CASSLISATNEKLFF
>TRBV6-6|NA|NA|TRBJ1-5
TGTGCCAGCAGGCACACCGGGACATCGATTCAGCCCCAGCATTTT
CASRHTGTSIQPQHF
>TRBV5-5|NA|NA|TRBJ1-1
TGTGCCAGCAGCTTGGGAGGCAGCCTGAACACTGAAGCTTTCTTT
CASSLGGSLNTEAFF
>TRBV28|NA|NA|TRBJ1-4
TGTGCCAGCAGTTTTGTTGGCCGGGCTAATGAAAAACTGTTTTTT
CASSFVGRANEKLFF
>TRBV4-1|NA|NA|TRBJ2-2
TGCGCCAGCAGCCAAGACCCTCCGGGAGCCAGGGTTTACACCGGGGAGCTGTTTTTT
CASSQDPPGARVYTGELFF
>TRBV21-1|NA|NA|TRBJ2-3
TGTGCCATAACAGATACGCAGTATTTT
CAITDTQYF
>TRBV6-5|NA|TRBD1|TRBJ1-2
TGTGCCAGCACGGGACAGGGCTACTATGGCTACACCTTC
CASTGQGYYGYTF
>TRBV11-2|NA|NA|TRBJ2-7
TGTGCCAGCAGCTTAGAACGGGGGGCCGGCTACGAGCAGTACTTC
CASSLERGAGYEQYF
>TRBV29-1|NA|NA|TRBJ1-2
TGCAGCGTGGGAGGGACGGATGGCTACACCTTC
CSVGGTDGYTF
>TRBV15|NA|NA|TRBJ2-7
TGTGCCACCAGCTCAGATAGCATCTCCTACGAGCAGTACTTC
CATSSDSISYEQYF
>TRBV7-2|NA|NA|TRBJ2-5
TGTGCCAGCAGCTTAGAGGGGATGGGCCCGGTGCAGACCCAGTACTTC
CASSLEGMGPVQTQYF
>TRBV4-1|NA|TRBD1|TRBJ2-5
TGCGCCAGCAGCCAAGATTGGGAGGACAGGGACCGGGAGACCCAGTACTTC
CASSQDWEDRDRETQYF
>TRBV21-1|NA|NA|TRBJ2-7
TGTGCCAGCAGCATAGACTTGGAACAGTACTTC
CASSIDLEQYF
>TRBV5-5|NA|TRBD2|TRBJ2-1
TGTGCCAGCAGGCCTAGCGGGAGCTCCTACAATGAGCAGTTCTTC
CASRPSGSSYNEQFF
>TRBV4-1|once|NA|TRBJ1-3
TGCGCCAGCAGCCAAGGGACAGCCTCTGGAAACACCATATATTTT
CASSQGTASGNTIYF
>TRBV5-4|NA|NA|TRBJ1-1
TGTGCCAGCAGCTTAGGAGGATTCAACACTGAAGCTTTCTTT
CASSLGGFNTEAFF
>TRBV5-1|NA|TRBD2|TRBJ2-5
TGCGCCAGCAGCTTGACTAGCGGTGTCGGGGAGACCCAGTACTTC
CASSLTSGVGETQYF
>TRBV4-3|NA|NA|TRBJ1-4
TGCGCCAGCAGCCAAGTGGCCCCGGGGGGGCGGGCAACTAATGAAAAACTGTTTTTT
CASSQVAPGGRATNEKLFF
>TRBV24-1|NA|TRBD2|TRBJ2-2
TGTGCCACCAGTGAGGCAGGGAGGGTAGACACCGGGGAGCTGTTTTTT
CATSEAGRVDTGELFF
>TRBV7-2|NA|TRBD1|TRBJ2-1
TGTGCCAGCATTGACCCGGGACAGGTCCAGGGTGAGCAGTTCTTC
CASIDPGQVQGEQFF
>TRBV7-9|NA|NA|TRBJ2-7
TGTGCCAGCAGCCCCCGCGGGACAGAATTCTACGAGCAGTACTTC
CASSPRGTEFYEQYF
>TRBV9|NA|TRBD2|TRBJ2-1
TGTGCCAGCAGCGCCACCCCAGACAGCGGGAGTCAACAGTTCTTC
CASSATPDSGSQQFF